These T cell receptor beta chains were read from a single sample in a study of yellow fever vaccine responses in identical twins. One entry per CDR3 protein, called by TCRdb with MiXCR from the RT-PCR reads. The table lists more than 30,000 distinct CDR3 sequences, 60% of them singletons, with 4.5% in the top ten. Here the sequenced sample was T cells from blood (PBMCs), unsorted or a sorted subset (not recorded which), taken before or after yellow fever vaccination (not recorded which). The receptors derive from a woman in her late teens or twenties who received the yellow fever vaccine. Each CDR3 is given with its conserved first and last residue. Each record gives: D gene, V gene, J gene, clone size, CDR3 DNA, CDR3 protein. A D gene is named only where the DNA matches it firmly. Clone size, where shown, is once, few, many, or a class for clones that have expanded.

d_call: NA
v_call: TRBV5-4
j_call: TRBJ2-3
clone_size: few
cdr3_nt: TGTGCCAGCAGCTTTCGAGCGGAACCCACAGATACGCAGTATTTT
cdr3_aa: CASSFRAEPTDTQYF

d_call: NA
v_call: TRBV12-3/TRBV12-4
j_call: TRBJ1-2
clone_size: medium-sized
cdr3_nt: TGTGCCAGCACCCAATGGCCCGGCTACACCTTC
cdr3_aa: CASTQWPGYTF

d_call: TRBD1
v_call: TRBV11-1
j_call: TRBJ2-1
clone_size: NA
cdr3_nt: TGTGCCAGCAGCCCAGGACAGGGGGTTCGCAATGAGCAGTTCTTC
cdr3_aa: CASSPGQGVRNEQFF

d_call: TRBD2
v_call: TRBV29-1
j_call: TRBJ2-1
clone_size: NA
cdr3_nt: TGCAGCGTTGATGGCGGGAGCTCCAATGAGCAGTTCTTC
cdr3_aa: CSVDGGSSNEQFF

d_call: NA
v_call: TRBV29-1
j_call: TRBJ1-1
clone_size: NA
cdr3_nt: TGCAGCTTAAAAGGCCGAATGAACACTGAAGCTTTCTTT
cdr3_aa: CSLKGRMNTEAFF

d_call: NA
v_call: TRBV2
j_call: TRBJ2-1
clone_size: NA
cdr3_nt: TGTGCCAGCAGGCAGGGGTACTTGCGGCTCCTAGGGCAGTTCTTC
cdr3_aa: CASRQGYLRLLGQFF

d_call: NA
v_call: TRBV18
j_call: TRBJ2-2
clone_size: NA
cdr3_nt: NA
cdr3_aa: CASSREPEHRGAVFF

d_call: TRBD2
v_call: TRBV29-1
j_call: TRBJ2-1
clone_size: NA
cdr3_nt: TGCAGCCTTTTAAGCGGGAGGGTAAATGAGCAGTTCTTC
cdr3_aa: CSLLSGRVNEQFF

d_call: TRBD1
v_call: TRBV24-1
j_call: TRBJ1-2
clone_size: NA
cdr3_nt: TGTGCCACCCAATCCGGGACAGGGGAGTTCTTGGGCTACACCTTC
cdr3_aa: CATQSGTGEFLGYTF

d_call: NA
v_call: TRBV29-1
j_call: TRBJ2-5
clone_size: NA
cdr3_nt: TGCAGCGTGTCGACTAGTGTTGTAGAGACCCAGTACTTC
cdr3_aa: CSVSTSVVETQYF

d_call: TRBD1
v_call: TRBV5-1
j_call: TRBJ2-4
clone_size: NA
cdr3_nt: TGCGCCAGCAGCTTGGTCGGGACAGGGGACCCCGTAGCCAAAAACATTCAGTACTTC
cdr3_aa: CASSLVGTGDPVAKNIQYF

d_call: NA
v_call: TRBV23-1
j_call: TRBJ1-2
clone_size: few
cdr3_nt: TGCGCCAGCCCCCGGAGGGTTTACTATGGCTACACCTTC
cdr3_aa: CASPRRVYYGYTF

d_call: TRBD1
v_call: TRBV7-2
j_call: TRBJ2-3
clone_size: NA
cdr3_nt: TGTGCCAGCTCTACCGGGACAGGGTCTGGGGATACGCAGTATTTT
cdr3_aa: CASSTGTGSGDTQYF

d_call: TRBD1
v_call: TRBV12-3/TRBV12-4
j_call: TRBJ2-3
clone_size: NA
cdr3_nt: TGTGCCAGCAGCAGGGACAGGGCTATCACAGATACGCAGTATTTT
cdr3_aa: CASSRDRAITDTQYF

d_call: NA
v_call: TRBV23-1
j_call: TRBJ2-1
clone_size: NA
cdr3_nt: TGCGCCAGCAGTCAATCAGATGGGACGGGAGAGAACAATGAGCAGTTCTTC
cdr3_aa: CASSQSDGTGENNEQFF

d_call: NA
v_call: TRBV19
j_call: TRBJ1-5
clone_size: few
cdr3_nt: TGTGCCAGTCGATACTGGGATCAGCCCCAGCATTTT
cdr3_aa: CASRYWDQPQHF

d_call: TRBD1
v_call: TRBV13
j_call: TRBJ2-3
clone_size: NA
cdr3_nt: TGTGCCAGCAGCTTACGGGACAGTAGCACGGATACGCAGTATTTT
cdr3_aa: CASSLRDSSTDTQYF

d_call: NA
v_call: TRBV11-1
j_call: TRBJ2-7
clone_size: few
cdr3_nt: TGTGCCAGCAGCTTACTTGAGGGGACCCGATTGAACTACGAGCAGTACTTC
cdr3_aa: CASSLLEGTRLNYEQYF